This T cell receptor (beta chain) came from a study of blood T cell dynamics during melanoma immunotherapy. V lost 2 bases, J lost 1 base, and 11 bases lay in between. This CDR3 is built from 15 residues. Germline CDR1 is SQVTM and CDR2 is ANQGSEA. Clones were sequenced by immunoSEQ multiplex PCR, and TCRdb holds only the in-frame ones, with some missing. This table holds more than 10,000 clones, roughly 80% found once. In the case of this clone: What it binds is unknown.

Study-level findings and limits: The study could not tell melanoma-specific clones from general immune activation.

Time point: pre-treatment baseline. This clonotype was sampled from a human donor with melanoma. The specimen was blood, collected from a patient treated with checkpoint blockade. V usage is TRBV29-1 and J usage is TRBJ2-2; D assignment may be TRBD1 or TRBD2 (5 bases each). The CDR3 DNA reads TGCAGCGTTGAATCAGGGACCAAGAACACCGGGGAGCTGTTTTTT. Translating gives CSVESGTKNTGELFF.